These T cell receptor beta chains were read from a single sample in a study of identical twins. TCRdb called the 5' RACE reads again in MiXCR, with one record for every CDR3 protein. The sample consists of approximately 690,000 distinct CDR3 sequences, roughly 6.2% of them appearing once. The material sequenced was naive T cells sorted from blood. These receptors were obtained from a man between 18 and 29 years old in good health. Both conserved end residues are part of each CDR3. The order of the fields is CDR3 length, J gene, clone size, D gene, V gene, CDR3 protein, CDR3 DNA. D genes are given only for firm matches. Not every row has a clone size; where given, it reads once, few, many or a size class.

CDR3 length: 15; J gene: TRBJ2-5; clone size: many; D gene: NA; V gene: TRBV5-1; CDR3 protein: CASSPGAASQETQYF; CDR3 DNA: TGCGCCAGCAGCCCGGGGGCGGCTTCACAAGAGACCCAGTACTTC
CDR3 length: 11; J gene: TRBJ2-4; clone size: many; D gene: NA; V gene: TRBV20-1; CDR3 protein: CSASDPDIQYF; CDR3 DNA: TGCAGTGCTAGCGACCCGGACATTCAGTACTTC
CDR3 length: 14; J gene: TRBJ2-7; clone size: few; D gene: TRBD1; V gene: TRBV30; CDR3 protein: CAWTYRGRYYEQYF; CDR3 DNA: TGTGCCTGGACCTACAGGGGGCGATACTACGAGCAGTACTTC
CDR3 length: 15; J gene: TRBJ2-7; clone size: few; D gene: NA; V gene: TRBV28; CDR3 protein: CASTSRRINSYEQYF; CDR3 DNA: TGTGCCAGCACTTCACGAAGGATTAACTCCTACGAGCAGTACTTC
CDR3 length: 17; J gene: TRBJ2-4; clone size: few; D gene: NA; V gene: TRBV15; CDR3 protein: CATSISPGQRAKNIQYF; CDR3 DNA: TGTGCCACCAGCATTTCACCGGGACAAAGAGCCAAAAACATTCAGTACTTC
CDR3 length: 15; J gene: TRBJ2-3; clone size: few; D gene: TRBD2; V gene: TRBV9; CDR3 protein: CASSVVAGAADTQYF; CDR3 DNA: TGTGCCAGCAGCGTAGTAGCGGGAGCGGCAGATACGCAGTATTTT
CDR3 length: 16; J gene: TRBJ2-1; clone size: few; D gene: TRBD2; V gene: TRBV6-1; CDR3 protein: CASRPVIGGRNNEQFF; CDR3 DNA: TGTGCCAGCAGGCCCGTGATCGGCGGGAGGAACAATGAGCAGTTCTTC
CDR3 length: 14; J gene: TRBJ2-3; clone size: NA; D gene: NA; V gene: TRBV12-3/TRBV12-4; CDR3 protein: CASSLRVVADTQYF; CDR3 DNA: TGTGCCAGCAGTCTCAGGGTGGTAGCAGATACGCAGTATTTT
CDR3 length: 15; J gene: TRBJ2-1; clone size: many; D gene: TRBD2; V gene: TRBV12-3/TRBV12-4; CDR3 protein: CASSLVGRAANEQFF; CDR3 DNA: TGTGCCAGCAGTTTAGTTGGGAGGGCCGCCAATGAGCAGTTCTTC
CDR3 length: 16; J gene: TRBJ2-3; clone size: NA; D gene: NA; V gene: TRBV12-3/TRBV12-4; CDR3 protein: CASSLAVGGSTDTQYF; CDR3 DNA: TGTGCCAGCAGTTTAGCGGTTGGGGGGAGCACAGATACGCAGTATTTT
CDR3 length: 13; J gene: TRBJ1-1; clone size: many; D gene: NA; V gene: TRBV29-1; CDR3 protein: CSSIRGVNTEAFF; CDR3 DNA: TGCAGCTCCATCAGGGGAGTTAACACTGAAGCTTTCTTT
CDR3 length: 12; J gene: TRBJ2-7; clone size: NA; D gene: TRBD1; V gene: TRBV7-9; CDR3 protein: CASSLTGGGQYF; CDR3 DNA: TGTGCCAGCAGCTTGACAGGGGGTGGGCAGTACTTC
CDR3 length: 14; J gene: TRBJ1-2; clone size: few; D gene: NA; V gene: TRBV12-3/TRBV12-4; CDR3 protein: CASSLSGGNYGYTF; CDR3 DNA: TGTGCCAGCAGTTTATCGGGAGGGAACTATGGCTACACCTTC
CDR3 length: 16; J gene: TRBJ1-5; clone size: many; D gene: NA; V gene: TRBV7-9; CDR3 protein: CASSLGGAGSNQPQHF; CDR3 DNA: TGTGCCAGCAGCTTAGGAGGGGCAGGGAGCAATCAGCCCCAGCATTTT
CDR3 length: 14; J gene: TRBJ2-1; clone size: NA; D gene: NA; V gene: TRBV20-1; CDR3 protein: CSAAGRSSYNEQFF; CDR3 DNA: TGCAGTGCTGCCGGGCGGAGCTCCTACAATGAGCAGTTCTTC
CDR3 length: 13; J gene: TRBJ2-1; clone size: NA; D gene: NA; V gene: TRBV4-1; CDR3 protein: CASTASEYNEQFF; CDR3 DNA: TGCGCCAGCACCGCCTCGGAATACAATGAGCAGTTCTTC
CDR3 length: 15; J gene: TRBJ2-2; clone size: NA; D gene: TRBD1; V gene: TRBV6-4; CDR3 protein: CASSSDRVNTGELFF; CDR3 DNA: TGTGCCAGCAGTTCCGACAGGGTTAACACCGGGGAGCTGTTTTTT
CDR3 length: 12; J gene: TRBJ1-4; clone size: many; D gene: NA; V gene: TRBV29-1; CDR3 protein: CSVEQFNEKLFF; CDR3 DNA: TGCAGCGTTGAACAGTTTAATGAAAAACTGTTTTTT
CDR3 length: 15; J gene: TRBJ2-5; clone size: few; D gene: NA; V gene: TRBV4-1; CDR3 protein: CASSHGRQGQETQYF; CDR3 DNA: TGCGCCAGCAGCCACGGGAGACAGGGACAAGAGACCCAGTACTTC
CDR3 length: 15; J gene: TRBJ2-1; clone size: many; D gene: TRBD2; V gene: TRBV7-2; CDR3 protein: CASSLALAGHNEQFF; CDR3 DNA: TGTGCCAGCAGCTTAGCACTAGCGGGACACAATGAGCAGTTCTTC
CDR3 length: 16; J gene: TRBJ2-4; clone size: NA; D gene: NA; V gene: TRBV20-1; CDR3 protein: CSARLAKEQHENIQYF; CDR3 DNA: TGCAGTGCTAGACTAGCGAAAGAACAGCACGAAAACATTCAGTACTTC
CDR3 length: 15; J gene: TRBJ2-7; clone size: NA; D gene: NA; V gene: TRBV11-2; CDR3 protein: CASSLGGGPPYEQYF; CDR3 DNA: TGTGCCAGCAGCCTCGGTGGCGGGCCGCCCTACGAGCAGTACTTC
CDR3 length: 13; J gene: TRBJ2-7; clone size: many; D gene: NA; V gene: TRBV20-1; CDR3 protein: CSAREPGVYEQYF; CDR3 DNA: TGCAGTGCTAGAGAACCGGGCGTGTACGAGCAGTACTTC
CDR3 length: 15; J gene: TRBJ1-1; clone size: few; D gene: NA; V gene: TRBV3-1; CDR3 protein: CASSPIGREWTEAFF; CDR3 DNA: TGTGCCAGCAGTCCCATCGGTAGGGAGTGGACTGAAGCTTTCTTT
CDR3 length: 17; J gene: TRBJ2-2; clone size: many; D gene: TRBD2; V gene: TRBV15; CDR3 protein: CATSSRSGRAYTGELFF; CDR3 DNA: TGTGCCACCAGCTCACGTAGCGGGAGGGCCTACACCGGGGAGCTGTTTTTT
CDR3 length: 15; J gene: TRBJ2-5; clone size: few; D gene: NA; V gene: TRBV7-8; CDR3 protein: CASSPRRGVGETQYF; CDR3 DNA: TGTGCCAGCAGCCCGCGCAGGGGTGTGGGGGAGACCCAGTACTTC
CDR3 length: 13; J gene: TRBJ2-7; clone size: few; D gene: NA; V gene: TRBV3-1; CDR3 protein: CASSQGSFYEQYF; CDR3 DNA: TGTGCCAGCAGCCAAGGCTCTTTCTACGAGCAGTACTTC
CDR3 length: 12; J gene: TRBJ2-5; clone size: many; D gene: NA; V gene: TRBV29-1; CDR3 protein: CSVDRNQETQYF; CDR3 DNA: TGCAGCGTTGACCGGAACCAAGAGACCCAGTACTTC
CDR3 length: 15; J gene: TRBJ1-2; clone size: many; D gene: NA; V gene: TRBV7-9; CDR3 protein: CASSLVTQGEDGYTF; CDR3 DNA: TGTGCCAGCAGCTTAGTTACCCAAGGAGAGGATGGCTACACCTTC
CDR3 length: 13; J gene: TRBJ2-5; clone size: few; D gene: NA; V gene: TRBV18; CDR3 protein: CASSLRQPETQYF; CDR3 DNA: TGTGCCAGCTCACTCCGACAGCCGGAGACCCAGTACTTC
CDR3 length: 19; J gene: TRBJ2-5; clone size: many; D gene: NA; V gene: TRBV9; CDR3 protein: CASSVEGWWATDEAETQYF; CDR3 DNA: TGTGCCAGCAGCGTAGAGGGTTGGTGGGCGACGGACGAAGCAGAGACCCAGTACTTC
CDR3 length: 14; J gene: TRBJ2-7; clone size: few; D gene: TRBD1; V gene: TRBV10-3; CDR3 protein: CAIRRTGALLEQYF; CDR3 DNA: TGTGCCATCAGGAGGACAGGGGCTCTACTCGAGCAGTACTTC
CDR3 length: 18; J gene: TRBJ2-4; clone size: many; D gene: TRBD2; V gene: TRBV4-1; CDR3 protein: CASSLGTSGSLAKNIQYF; CDR3 DNA: TGCGCCAGCAGCCTTGGGACTAGCGGGTCACTAGCCAAAAACATTCAGTACTTC
CDR3 length: 13; J gene: TRBJ2-3; clone size: many; D gene: NA; V gene: TRBV2; CDR3 protein: CASNGDTGDTQYF; CDR3 DNA: TGTGCCAGCAACGGGGACACCGGAGATACGCAGTATTTT
CDR3 length: 14; J gene: TRBJ2-5; clone size: few; D gene: TRBD1; V gene: TRBV30; CDR3 protein: CAWSLMTGKETQYF; CDR3 DNA: TGTGCCTGGAGCTTAATGACAGGGAAGGAGACCCAGTACTTC
CDR3 length: 13; J gene: TRBJ1-1; clone size: NA; D gene: NA; V gene: TRBV5-1; CDR3 protein: CASSSDTALEAFF; CDR3 DNA: TGCGCCAGCAGCTCGGACACCGCCCTTGAAGCTTTCTTT
CDR3 length: 14; J gene: TRBJ1-5; clone size: few; D gene: NA; V gene: TRBV20-1; CDR3 protein: CSARPGNSNQPQHF; CDR3 DNA: TGCAGTGCTAGACCGGGGAATAGCAATCAGCCCCAGCATTTT
CDR3 length: 14; J gene: TRBJ2-4; clone size: few; D gene: NA; V gene: TRBV28; CDR3 protein: CASRPGIAKNIQYF; CDR3 DNA: TGTGCCAGCAGGCCAGGAATAGCCAAAAACATTCAGTACTTC
CDR3 length: 16; J gene: TRBJ2-1; clone size: many; D gene: NA; V gene: TRBV29-1; CDR3 protein: CSVLDPPSSSYNEQFF; CDR3 DNA: TGCAGCGTACTAGACCCGCCCTCAAGCTCCTACAATGAGCAGTTCTTC
CDR3 length: 15; J gene: TRBJ2-5; clone size: NA; D gene: TRBD1; V gene: TRBV5-1; CDR3 protein: CASSSGQGIQETQYF; CDR3 DNA: TGCGCCAGCAGCTCGGGACAGGGGATACAAGAGACCCAGTACTTC
CDR3 length: 13; J gene: TRBJ1-1; clone size: many; D gene: NA; V gene: TRBV12-3/TRBV12-4; CDR3 protein: CASSFKLNTEAFF; CDR3 DNA: TGTGCCAGCAGTTTTAAACTGAACACTGAAGCTTTCTTT
CDR3 length: 14; J gene: TRBJ2-7; clone size: many; D gene: NA; V gene: TRBV6-5; CDR3 protein: CASSYGQGLNEQYF; CDR3 DNA: TGTGCCAGCAGTTACGGGCAGGGGCTCAACGAGCAGTACTTC
CDR3 length: 16; J gene: TRBJ2-3; clone size: many; D gene: TRBD2; V gene: TRBV5-1; CDR3 protein: CASSLERLAGEDTQYF; CDR3 DNA: TGCGCCAGCAGCTTGGAACGGCTAGCGGGAGAAGATACGCAGTATTTT
CDR3 length: 14; J gene: TRBJ2-1; clone size: NA; D gene: TRBD1; V gene: TRBV20-1; CDR3 protein: CSASKGTGLTEQFF; CDR3 DNA: TGCAGTGCTTCGAAGGGGACAGGGCTCACTGAGCAGTTCTTC
CDR3 length: 15; J gene: TRBJ2-1; clone size: NA; D gene: TRBD1; V gene: TRBV24-1; CDR3 protein: CATSAPTGENNEQFF; CDR3 DNA: TGTGCCACCAGTGCCCCGACAGGGGAAAACAATGAGCAGTTCTTC
CDR3 length: 15; J gene: TRBJ1-5; clone size: few; D gene: NA; V gene: TRBV7-2; CDR3 protein: CASSPGPGSGQPQHF; CDR3 DNA: TGTGCCAGCAGCCCCGGGCCGGGGTCCGGGCAGCCCCAGCATTTT
CDR3 length: 17; J gene: TRBJ2-3; clone size: NA; D gene: NA; V gene: TRBV4-1; CDR3 protein: CASSQVWARVPTDTQYF; CDR3 DNA: TGCGCCAGCAGCCAAGTATGGGCGCGAGTCCCCACAGATACGCAGTATTTT
CDR3 length: 16; J gene: TRBJ2-4; clone size: few; D gene: TRBD1; V gene: TRBV27; CDR3 protein: CASSTRDRGQKNIQYF; CDR3 DNA: TGTGCCAGCAGTACCCGGGACAGGGGGCAGAAAAACATTCAGTACTTC
CDR3 length: 15; J gene: TRBJ2-1; clone size: many; D gene: TRBD2; V gene: TRBV7-2; CDR3 protein: CASSLLAGVGDEQFF; CDR3 DNA: TGTGCCAGCAGCTTATTAGCGGGAGTGGGGGATGAGCAGTTCTTC
CDR3 length: 16; J gene: TRBJ2-1; clone size: many; D gene: NA; V gene: TRBV4-2; CDR3 protein: CASSPSVDSSYNEQFF; CDR3 DNA: TGTGCCAGCAGCCCATCCGTGGACTCCTCCTACAATGAGCAGTTCTTC
CDR3 length: 15; J gene: TRBJ2-5; clone size: many; D gene: NA; V gene: TRBV12-3/TRBV12-4; CDR3 protein: CASSLRESGKETQYF; CDR3 DNA: TGTGCCAGCAGTTTACGGGAATCGGGAAAAGAGACCCAGTACTTC
CDR3 length: 14; J gene: TRBJ2-7; clone size: many; D gene: NA; V gene: TRBV6-5; CDR3 protein: CASSFRVSENEQYF; CDR3 DNA: TGTGCCAGCAGTTTCAGGGTCTCCGAGAACGAGCAGTACTTC
CDR3 length: 15; J gene: TRBJ2-7; clone size: few; D gene: TRBD1; V gene: TRBV20-1; CDR3 protein: CSATSPDRVSYEQYF; CDR3 DNA: TGCAGTGCTACCAGCCCGGACAGGGTATCCTACGAGCAGTACTTC
CDR3 length: 15; J gene: TRBJ2-1; clone size: NA; D gene: NA; V gene: TRBV19; CDR3 protein: CASTSGPLEHNEQFF; CDR3 DNA: TGTGCCAGTACCTCAGGCCCTCTTGAGCACAATGAGCAGTTCTTC
CDR3 length: 16; J gene: TRBJ2-5; clone size: few; D gene: TRBD2; V gene: TRBV5-4; CDR3 protein: CASSLAAGLAQETQYF; CDR3 DNA: TGTGCCAGCAGCTTGGCCGCGGGACTAGCCCAAGAGACCCAGTACTTC